This T cell receptor beta chain was captured by sequencing in a study of response to subunit inactivated influenza vaccine. From the RT-PCR reads, TCRdb called clonotypes with MiXCR, one entry per CDR3 protein. This repertoire shows roughly 700,000 distinct CDR3 sequences, more than 15% found once; its top ten account for around a tenth. Study results and limitations: Authors suggested few new T cells are recruited by each seasonal influenza vaccination.

There are a few counts of this clonotype. Its specificity is unknown. The CDR3 length is 12 residues. Germline V CDR1 and CDR2: LGHNA, YNFKEQ. V lost 1 base, J lost 9 bases, and 7 bases lay in between. The chain uses TRBV4-2 and TRBJ2-1; unclear D gene. This receptor was obtained from a man in his fifties or sixties who received an inactivated influenza vaccine. Sample: PBMCs from blood, taken roughly 12 days after vaccination. The DNA of the CDR3 is TGTGCCAGCAGCCAAGCCCCCCCTGAGCAGTTCTTC. This sequence encodes CASSQAPPEQFF.